Shown below are 25 T cell receptor beta chains from a single sample sequenced in a study of Ad26.COV2.S vaccination and SARS-CoV-2 variants. Treatment meaning: about 20 received Ad26.COV2.S at low or high dose, single or two shots; roughly 5 received placebo; per-sample allocation not given. Sampling was done on day 63 after the first vaccine or placebo injection. Generated by immunoSEQ multiplex PCR, the TCRdb table keeps only in-frame clones and is missing some. The table lists about 500,000 clones, roughly 87% of them singletons. Here the sequenced sample was peripheral blood, taken in a trial of Ad26.COV2.S vaccine versus placebo. The receptor source for this set is a person between 18 and 65 years old who received the Ad26.COV2.S COVID-19 vaccine or a placebo.

This chain links TRBV28 with TRBJ2-3, with 9 bases fitting TRBD2. V shed 4 bases, J shed 4 bases, and the junction held 6 bases outside the gene matches. Germline V gene sequence: CDR1 MDHEN, CDR2 SYDVKM. This CDR3 spans 15 amino acids. The CDR3 DNA reads as TGTGCCAGCAGTTCATTAGCGGGAGCTTCAGATACGCAGTATTTT. Its protein product is CASSSLAGASDTQYF.

The chain recombines TRBV5-6 with TRBJ2-1, with TRBD1 identical over 9 bases. Germline V gene lookup returns CDR1 SGHDT and CDR2 YYEEEE. CDR3 length: 15 residues. The V gene end was trimmed by 4 bases and the J gene end by 2 bases; junction bases not matched to a gene: 4. DNA of the CDR3: TGTGCCAGCAGCAACGGACAGGGGACCTACAATGAGCAGTTCTTC. Translating it yields CASSNGQGTYNEQFF.

The gene calls are TRBV2 and TRBJ2-4; TRBD2 matches at 11 bases. This CDR3 has 18 amino acids. Losses at the gene ends were 2 bases for V and 8 bases for J; bases not matched to a gene: 14. Germline lookup yields CDR1 SNHLY and CDR2 FYNNEI. The DNA for the CDR3 is TGTGCCAGCAGTGAAAGATTAGCGGGAGGGTCGGAGAGGTACATTCAGTACTTC. Its translation: CASSERLAGGSERYIQYF.

V and J are TRBV28 and TRBJ1-5, with 9 nucleotides matching TRBD1. The CDR3 spans 15 residues. Germline CDR1 MDHEN, CDR2 SYDVKM. J was trimmed by 4 bases and V by 5 bases; bases with no gene match: 6. The CDR3 DNA follows: TGTGCCAGCAGTAGTTCGGGACAGGGTAATCAGCCCCAGCATTTT. It is translated as CASSSSGQGNQPQHF.

The chain couples TRBV6-5 to TRBJ1-1; 8 nucleotides match TRBD1. J was trimmed by 1 base and V by 7 bases; bases with no gene match: 8. The germline V gene has CDR1 MNHEY and CDR2 SVGAGI. The CDR3 is 15 residues long. DNA of the CDR3: TGTGCCAGCAAACGACAGGGGAACGGGAACACTGAAGCTTTCTTT. Protein product: CASKRQGNGNTEAFF.

In its sample, this clone was seen once. The chain carries TRBV30 and TRBJ1-1; D may be TRBD1 (5 bases). Germline V lookup: CDR1 GTSNPN, CDR2 SVGIG (reference sequence). V was clipped by 4 bases and J by 0 bases, with 12 bases between them. The CDR3 covers 14 residues. The DNA for the CDR3 is TGTGCCTGGAACACGGGGACCATGAACACTGAAGCTTTCTTT. Amino acids: CAWNTGTMNTEAFF.

The chain has TRBV14 and TRBJ1-2; 10 bases are shared with TRBD1. The V segment lost 1 base and the J segment 7 bases; nucleotides outside the gene matches: 0. CDR3 length: 13 residues. Germline V gene sequence: CDR1 SGHDN, CDR2 FVKESK. CDR3 DNA sequence: TGTGCCAGCAGCCAAGGGACAGGGGGTGGCTACACCTTC. Protein product: CASSQGTGGGYTF.

The chain employs TRBV9 and TRBJ2-1; 7 bases match TRBD2. In germline, CDR1 is SGDLS, CDR2 YYNGEE. This CDR3 has 17 residues. Unmatched junction bases numbered 10, after V lost 4 bases and J lost 0 bases. DNA of the CDR3: TGTGCCAGCAGCTTCTCCCTCCTAGCGGACTCCTACAATGAGCAGTTCTTC. Translating it yields CASSFSLLADSYNEQFF. The full variable domain, rest sourced from reference TRBV9 and TRBJ2-1, is DSGVTQTPKHLITATGQRVTLRCSPRSGDLSVYWYQQSLDQGLQFLIQYYNGEERAKGNILERFSAQQFPDLHSELNLSSLELGDSALYFCASSFSLLADSYNEQFFGPGTRLTVL.

The rearrangement joins TRBV27 to TRBJ2-7, with D possibly being TRBD1 (6 bases). The CDR3 loop spans 14 amino acids. The V gene's germline CDR1 is MNHEY and CDR2 SMNVEV (reference sequence). V was trimmed by 3 bases and J by 2 bases, leaving 11 bases between them. CDR3 loop: CASSFRGTTYEQYF. The CDR3 coding sequence is TGTGCCAGCAGTTTTAGAGGGACAACCTACGAGCAGTACTTC.

The V and J genes are TRBV28 and TRBJ1-5; D may be TRBD1 (5 bases). V was shortened by 8 bases and J by 11 bases, with 22 bases between the two germline ends. In germline, CDR1 is MDHEN, CDR2 SYDVKM. This CDR3 region has 14 residues. CDR3 amino acids: CASASGDGRRSQHF. CDR3 nucleotides: TGTGCCAGCGCCTCGGGGGACGGACGTCGGTCCCAGCATTTT.

The gene calls are TRBV7-2 and TRBJ1-2; possibly TRBD1 for D (6 bases). Trimming cost V 1 base and J 3 bases, with 12 bases left between them. The CDR3 length is 15 residues. Looked up from germline, CDR1 is SGHTA and CDR2 is FQGNSA. CDR3 residues: CASSLVAGVDYGYTF. CDR3 nucleotide sequence: TGTGCCAGCAGCTTAGTGGCAGGGGTGGACTATGGCTACACCTTC.

The rearrangement joins TRBV4-1 to TRBJ2-1; no clear D. Germline V gene data show CDR1 as MGHRA and CDR2 as YSYEKL. The CDR3 loop spans 15 amino acids. Trimming cost V 0 bases and J 4 bases, with 10 bases left between them. The CDR3 region is CASSQDPGRYNEQFF. Written as DNA, the CDR3 is TGCGCCAGCAGCCAAGATCCAGGTCGATACAATGAGCAGTTCTTC.

V gene TRBV6-5 combines with J gene TRBJ1-2; maybe TRBD1 (5 bases). The germline CDR1 and CDR2 sequences are MNHEY and SVGAGI. The CDR3 runs to 15 residues. The germline V and J ends were trimmed by 2 bases and 5 bases, with 15 bases remaining between them. The CDR3 DNA is TGTGCCAGCAGTTACCGTCGGGGGGGAGGGTATGGCTACACCTTC. Translation gives CASSYRRGGGYGYTF.

The CDR3 bases are TGCGCCAGCAGCCACAGGGGCGGACACTATGGCTACACCTTC. As protein: CASSHRGGHYGYTF. The chain uses TRBV5-1 and TRBJ1-2, with 7 bases aligning to TRBD1. The CDR3 runs 14 residues. The V segment lost 4 bases and the J segment 3 bases; nucleotides outside the gene matches: 6. Germline values: CDR1 SGHRS, CDR2 YFSETQ.

Turning to this clone: This specimen includes other DNA sequences encoding the same CDR3. V is TRBV18 and J is TRBJ2-1; TRBD2 is a possible D gene (5 bases). The CDR3 totals 13 residues. The germline V gene has CDR1 KGHSH and CDR2 LQKENI. Deletions cut 2 bases from V and 5 bases from J, with 7 bases between. CDR3: CASSPGRDNEQFF. The CDR3 DNA is TGTGCCAGCTCACCAGGGCGGGACAATGAGCAGTTCTTC.

This CDR3 is CSARENEKLFF. The CDR3 DNA reads as TGCAGTGCCCGGGAGAATGAAAAACTGTTTTTT. V gene TRBV20-1 combines with J gene TRBJ1-4; no clear D gene. V lost 6 bases and J 5 bases, leaving 7 bases between the germline ends. This CDR3 is 11 amino acids long. Germline V lookup: CDR1 DFQATT, CDR2 SNEGSKA (reference sequence).

This chain joins TRBV19 and TRBJ1-2; D is perhaps TRBD1 (6 bases). V was pared by 6 bases and J by 4 bases, with 18 bases between. The CDR3 has 15 residues. Germline assignment: CDR1 LNHDA and CDR2 SQIVND (reference sequence). CDR3 coding DNA: TGTGCCAGTAGCCTGGGGGCAGTTTTCGGCTATGGCTACACCTTC. The encoded protein is CASSLGAVFGYGYTF. The variable domain in full, completed from reference TRBV19 and TRBJ1-2, reads DGGITQSPKYLFRKEGQNVTLSCEQNLNHDAMYWYRQDPGQGLRLIYYSQIVNDFQKGDIAEGYSVSREKKESFPLTVTSAQKNPTAFYLCASSLGAVFGYGYTFGSGTRLTVV.

V usage is TRBV2 and J usage is TRBJ2-1; possibly TRBD2 for D (5 bases). Trimming took 8 bases from V and 0 from J, leaving 23 bases between them. CDR3 length: 18 residues. CDR1 is SNHLY, CDR2 FYNNEI, per germline. The CDR3 reads CASGRAWAPEGSYNEQFF. The DNA for the CDR3 is TGTGCCAGCGGCCGGGCCTGGGCCCCCGAGGGCTCCTACAATGAGCAGTTCTTC.

The V gene is TRBV18, the J gene TRBJ1-3; tentatively, D is TRBD1 (5 bases). The CDR3 has 14 residues. Trimming removed 3 bases at V and 4 bases at J, with 10 bases between. In germline, CDR1 is KGHSH, CDR2 LQKENI. The DNA of the CDR3 is TGTGCCAGCTCACCGGGCGGGGCAGGAAACACCATATATTTT. The encoded protein is CASSPGGAGNTIYF. The full variable domain, with the rest looked up from reference TRBV18 and TRBJ1-3, is NAGVMQNPRHLVRRRGQEARLRCSPMKGHSHVYWYRQLPEEGLKFMVYLQKENIIDESGMPKERFSAEFPKEGPSILRIQQVVRGDSAAYFCASSPGGAGNTIYFGEGSWLTVV.

The V call is TRBV7-9, the J call TRBJ1-4; TRBD1 matches 11 bases. The J segment lost 7 bases and the V segment lost 1 base, leaving 2 bases of the junction unmatched. The CDR3 contains 15 residues. Looked up from germline, CDR1 is SEHNR and CDR2 is FQNEAQ (reference sequence). The CDR3 coding sequence is TGTGCCAGCAGCTTAGGGACAGGGGGCTCTGAAAAACTGTTTTTT. As protein: CASSLGTGGSEKLFF.

The V and J genes are TRBV5-1 and TRBJ1-5; TRBD1 matches at 8 bases. This CDR3 region has 15 residues. Trimming took 4 bases from V and 2 from J; bases not matched to a gene: 5. Germline V gene data show CDR1 as SGHRS and CDR2 as YFSETQ. CDR3 sequence (DNA): TGCGCCAGCAGCCATGGGACAGGTGGCAATCAGCCCCAGCATTTT. It encodes CASSHGTGGNQPQHF.

The chain uses TRBV13 and TRBJ1-2; D is possibly TRBD1 (5 bases). Trimming removed 3 bases at V and 4 bases at J, with 9 bases between. Germline V gene data show CDR1 as PRHDT and CDR2 as FYEKMQ (reference sequence). The CDR3 loop spans 13 amino acids. The DNA of the CDR3 is TGTGCCAGCAGCTTGGGGGACGGCTATGGCTACACCTTC. This encodes CASSLGDGYGYTF.

V usage is TRBV6-2 or TRBV6-3 and J usage is TRBJ1-4; TRBD1 agrees at 8 bases. CDR1 and CDR2 (germline): MNHEY, SVGEGT. The CDR3 is 19 amino acids. V shed 5 bases, J shed 0 bases, and the junction held 14 bases outside the gene matches. DNA for the CDR3: TGTGCCAGCAGTAGGCGGACAGGGAGACGCGAAGCAACTAATGAAAAACTGTTTTTT. Protein: CASSRRTGRREATNEKLFF.

This clone was seen a few times. J is TRBJ2-7 and V is TRBV6-5, with D possibly matching TRBD1 (6 bases). Germline CDR1 and CDR2: MNHEY and SVGAGI. The CDR3 spans 14 residues. Trimming left V 0 bases short and J 7 bases short, with 13 bases between. The CDR3 sequence: CASSYSTGIREQYF. The DNA for the CDR3 is TGTGCCAGCAGTTACTCCACAGGGATTCGGGAGCAGTACTTC.

This rearrangement joins TRBV5-1 to TRBJ2-1; 7 bases fit TRBD2. J was trimmed by 4 bases and V by 2 bases; bases with no gene match: 6. The germline V gene encodes CDR1 SGHRS and CDR2 YFSETQ. The CDR3 totals 15 residues. The CDR3 DNA sequence: TGCGCCAGCAGCTTTGATAGCGGGTCTTACAATGAGCAGTTCTTC. It yields the protein CASSFDSGSYNEQFF.